A selection of T cell receptor beta chains follows, all from one sample in a study of blood T cells in healthy people across ages. TCRdb passed the 5' RACE reads through MiXCR, listing each CDR3 protein once. The table has around 870,000 distinct CDR3 sequences, more than 25% seen once. Material for sequencing was blood. These TCRs come from a woman aged 80 or older in good health. CDR3s include the opening cysteine and the closing phenylalanine or tryptophan. The D gene is left open where the match is weak. Clone size is stated in some rows and not others, as once, few, many or a class when expanded.

TRBV30	TRBJ2-5	TRBD2	.	TGTGCCAACTCGGTCGGGGGGAAAGGAACCCAGTACTTC	CANSVGGKGTQYF
TRBV12-3/TRBV12-4	TRBJ2-1	TRBD1	many	TGTGCCAGCTCCCTAGTGGGACAGTTCAATGAGCAGTTCTTC	CASSLVGQFNEQFF
TRBV7-2	TRBJ2-3	.	many	TGTGCCAGCAGCCCCCGTATACTTCTTACGCAGTATTTT	CASSPRILLTQYF
TRBV10-3	TRBJ1-3	.	few	TGTGCCATCAGGGAGTCGGGGGACGTCTCTGGAAACACCATATATTTT	CAIRESGDVSGNTIYF
TRBV12-3/TRBV12-4	TRBJ1-6	TRBD1	.	TGTGCCAGCAGGGACCAGGGGGCGCTTAATTCACCCCTCCACTTT	CASRDQGALNSPLHF
TRBV5-8	TRBJ2-6	.	few	TGTGCCAGCAGCTTGGTAAGAGACAGCTCTGGGGCCAACGTCCTGACTTTC	CASSLVRDSSGANVLTF
TRBV7-8	TRBJ2-3	.	many	TGTGCCAGCAGCTTAGATTCTCTAGACCCCCTTCCTGTGACAGATACGCAGTATTTT	CASSLDSLDPLPVTDTQYF
TRBV18	TRBJ2-5	TRBD2	.	TGTGCCAGCTCGTCAAGACCCCCGAACCAGGGAGGGCAGTACTTC	CASSSRPPNQGGQYF
TRBV20-1	TRBJ2-7	.	many	TGCAGTGCTAAGATGGGGCCCTTTGAGCAGTACTTC	CSAKMGPFEQYF
TRBV7-2	TRBJ2-3	.	many	TGTGCCAGCAGCTTAGCGCACGGCGTTGAGGGAGATACGCAGTATTTT	CASSLAHGVEGDTQYF
TRBV4-2	TRBJ2-6	.	.	TGTGCCAGCAGCCAAGATCAACAGGGAGGGGCCAACGTCCTGACTTTC	CASSQDQQGGANVLTF
TRBV7-9	TRBJ2-7	TRBD1	many	TGTGCCAGCAGCTTAGACCAGGGGGCGTTCGAGCAGTACTTC	CASSLDQGAFEQYF
TRBV6-5	TRBJ2-3	.	many	TGTGCCAGCAGAACGAAGGCGAGGGGACCGGATACGCAGTATTTT	CASRTKARGPDTQYF
TRBV16	TRBJ1-4	.	few	TGTGCCAGCAGCCCCCGGACACCCCTAGAAAAACTGTTTTTT	CASSPRTPLEKLFF
TRBV11-3	TRBJ1-4	.	.	TGTGCCAGCAGCTTTCGGGACAAACTGGATGAAAAACTGTTTTTT	CASSFRDKLDEKLFF
TRBV3-1	TRBJ1-2	.	many	TGTGCCAGCAGCCAAGCAAGGGACTCCGGTCACACCTTC	CASSQARDSGHTF
TRBV20-1	TRBJ1-2	TRBD1	many	TGCAGTGCTACCCGGACAGGGATCTATGGCTACACCTTC	CSATRTGIYGYTF
TRBV3-1	TRBJ1-1	.	.	TGTGCCAGCAGCCAACGCACGGGGAACTACTTGAACACTGAAGCTTTCTTT	CASSQRTGNYLNTEAFF
TRBV7-2	TRBJ2-5	TRBD2	many	TGTGCCAGCAGCTTAACCCTCCTAGCGGGGGCTGGAGGGACCCAGTACTTC	CASSLTLLAGAGGTQYF
TRBV20-1	TRBJ1-1	.	.	TGCAGTGCGCCGGACGGCATGAACACTGAAGCTTTCTTT	CSAPDGMNTEAFF
TRBV30	TRBJ2-5	.	.	TGTGCCTGGAGTGCGGGGGCAGGCGGGAATGAGCAGTACTTC	CAWSAGAGGNEQYF
TRBV20-1	TRBJ1-2	.	.	TGCAGTGCTGGGTCAGTGGGGGGCCAGCGCTACACCTTC	CSAGSVGGQRYTF
TRBV6-5	TRBJ2-5	TRBD2	many	TGTGCCAGCAGTGCAGGACTAGCGGGGAGGGAGACCCAGTACTTC	CASSAGLAGRETQYF
TRBV5-1	TRBJ1-4	.	few	TGCGCCAGCTCGGGAGGACAGCGTGGTGAAAAACGGTTTTTT	CASSGGQRGEKRFF
TRBV24-1	TRBJ2-1	TRBD1	.	TGTGCCACCAGTGATGCGACAGGGGGCCGCATCAATGCGCAGTTCTTC	CATSDATGGRINAQFF
TRBV20-1	TRBJ1-5	.	few	TGCAGTGCTAGACCCCGCGGGGTAGGCAATCAGCCCCAGCATTTT	CSARPRGVGNQPQHF
TRBV12-3/TRBV12-4	TRBJ2-3	.	.	TGTGCCAGCAGTAGAGTGGGGGCAGATGTGCAGTATTTT	CASSRVGADVQYF
TRBV5-6	TRBJ2-2	.	.	TGTGCCAGCAGCTTGGCCCTCGGGAGAAGAAGGACCGGGGAGCTGTTTTTT	CASSLALGRRRTGELFF
TRBV4-3	TRBJ1-2	.	many	TGCGCCAGCAGCCAAGATTGGGGGGGGGGCAGCTATGGCTACACCTTC	CASSQDWGGGSYGYTF
TRBV18	TRBJ2-4	.	.	TGTGCCTGCTCACTTTTTGAAGCAGGGCGGGAAAACATTCAGTACTTC	CACSLFEAGRENIQYF
TRBV6-5	TRBJ2-1	TRBD2	many	TGTGCCAGCAGTTACTCGATAGCGGGGGCTTACAATGAGCAGTTCTTC	CASSYSIAGAYNEQFF
TRBV12-3/TRBV12-4	TRBJ2-1	TRBD2	few	TGTGCCAGCAGTTATCCCGGGACTATCAAGGAGCAGTTCTTC	CASSYPGTIKEQFF
TRBV6-1	TRBJ2-1	TRBD1	once	TGTGCCAGCAGATTGACAGGGCTCGATGAGCAGTTCTTC	CASRLTGLDEQFF
TRBV27	TRBJ2-3	.	few	TGTGCCAGCAGAAGCGGTGGGGCCAGGTACACAGATACGCAGTATTTT	CASRSGGARYTDTQYF
TRBV7-9	TRBJ1-5	.	many	TGTGCCAGCAGCCCCGGACCATTCGGGTTCCAGCCCCAGCATTTT	CASSPGPFGFQPQHF
TRBV2	TRBJ2-7	TRBD1	.	TGTGCCAGCAGGCTCAGGACAGGTAGCTCCTACAATGAGCAGTACTTC	CASRLRTGSSYNEQYF
TRBV7-2	TRBJ2-7	TRBD2	many	TGTGCCAGCAGCTTAAAAACTAGCGGCAACTACGAGCAGTACTTC	CASSLKTSGNYEQYF
TRBV3-1	TRBJ1-2	TRBD1	.	TGTGCCAGCAGCCAAGCGGGGACAGCCCTCTATGGCTACACCTTC	CASSQAGTALYGYTF
TRBV5-1	TRBJ2-7	.	few	TGCGCCAGCAGCTTGGTCCCAGAACCGGAATCTTACGAGCAGTACTTC	CASSLVPEPESYEQYF
TRBV12-5	TRBJ1-2	.	.	TGTGCTAGTGGTTTGGGACAGACCTATGGCTACACCTTC	CASGLGQTYGYTF
TRBV2	TRBJ2-5	TRBD2	many	TGTGCCAGCCCCAAAGCGGGGGGGGAAGAGACCCAGTACTTC	CASPKAGGEETQYF
TRBV12-3/TRBV12-4	TRBJ2-3	.	.	TGTGCCAGCACCCTGGGGCGAGCAGATACGCAGTATTTT	CASTLGRADTQYF
TRBV6-2/TRBV6-3	TRBJ2-7	.	.	TGTGCCAGCAGAGAGTCTGGGGCTTACAATGAGCAGTACTTC	CASRESGAYNEQYF
TRBV3-1	TRBJ2-5	TRBD1	.	TGTGCCAGCAGCCAAGACGACAGGGGGAAGACCCAGTACTTC	CASSQDDRGKTQYF
TRBV27	TRBJ2-3	.	many	TGTGCCAGCAGTTTATCCCTACTAGCTTCAGATACGCAGTATTTT	CASSLSLLASDTQYF
TRBV3-1	TRBJ2-7	.	many	TGTGCCAGCAGCCCGGACAGGAGGGGGGAGCAGTACTTC	CASSPDRRGEQYF
TRBV20-1	TRBJ2-3	.	many	TGCAGTGCTAGCGATGCAGTCTCTAGCACAGATACGCAGTATTTT	CSASDAVSSTDTQYF
TRBV28	TRBJ2-1	TRBD1	few	TGTGCCAGCGCCCGGGACAGGGTTACCTACGAGCAGTTCTTC	CASARDRVTYEQFF
TRBV6-2/TRBV6-3	TRBJ2-5	TRBD2	many	TGTGCCAGCAGTACACCGGGAGGCGGGGGGGCACCCAGAGAGACCCAGTACTTC	CASSTPGGGGAPRETQYF
TRBV29-1	TRBJ2-3	.	.	TGCAGCGTTGCTCTTTTTAGGACGGGATCGGAAGATACGCAGTATTTT	CSVALFRTGSEDTQYF
TRBV7-9	TRBJ1-3	.	few	TGTGCCAGCAGCCCAGGACTTGGAAACACCATATATTTT	CASSPGLGNTIYF
TRBV27	TRBJ2-3	.	.	TGTGCCAGCAGGTGGTCCGGGGGCCGGGCGCAGTATTTT	CASRWSGGRAQYF
TRBV7-9	TRBJ2-7	.	many	TGTGCCAGCAGCTTAGGGGACGGGTCCGGCGCCCAGTACTTC	CASSLGDGSGAQYF
TRBV7-2	TRBJ2-5	TRBD2	few	TGTGCCAGCAGCTTAGCCTGGGCTAGCGGGAGGGCCGCTTACGAGACCCAGTACTTC	CASSLAWASGRAAYETQYF
TRBV7-2	TRBJ1-6	.	many	TGTGCCAGCAGCCTACGGGCCGCGGCTCCCTATAATTCACCCCTCCACTTT	CASSLRAAAPYNSPLHF
TRBV5-1	TRBJ2-5	TRBD2	many	TGCGCCAGCAGCTTTCTTGGCGGGGGGTCTCAAGAGACCCAGTACTTC	CASSFLGGGSQETQYF
TRBV9	TRBJ2-3	TRBD1	many	TGTGCCAGCAGCAGGACAGGGGGCTTGACAGATACGCAGTATTTT	CASSRTGGLTDTQYF
TRBV5-1	TRBJ1-1	.	.	TGCGCCAGCAGCTCCGAGGTGGGGAGTCATACTGAAGCTTTCTTT	CASSSEVGSHTEAFF
TRBV6-6	TRBJ2-7	.	many	TGTGCCAGCAGTTACTCGGTCCAGACCCCTGAGCAGTACTTC	CASSYSVQTPEQYF
TRBV3-1	TRBJ1-2	.	.	TGTGCCAGCAGCCAAAGGGGTCAGAGTGGCTACACCTTC	CASSQRGQSGYTF